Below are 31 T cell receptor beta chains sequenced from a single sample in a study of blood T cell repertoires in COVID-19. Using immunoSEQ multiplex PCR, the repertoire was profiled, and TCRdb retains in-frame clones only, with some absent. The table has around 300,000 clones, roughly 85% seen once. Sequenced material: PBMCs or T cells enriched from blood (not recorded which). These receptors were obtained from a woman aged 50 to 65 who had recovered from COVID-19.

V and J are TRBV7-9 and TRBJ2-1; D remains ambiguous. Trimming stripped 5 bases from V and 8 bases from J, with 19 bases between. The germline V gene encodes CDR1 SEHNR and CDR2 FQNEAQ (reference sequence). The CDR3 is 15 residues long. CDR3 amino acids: CASSPRWRDGYEQFF. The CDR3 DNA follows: TGTGCCAGCAGCCCACGCTGGAGAGACGGTTATGAGCAGTTCTTC.

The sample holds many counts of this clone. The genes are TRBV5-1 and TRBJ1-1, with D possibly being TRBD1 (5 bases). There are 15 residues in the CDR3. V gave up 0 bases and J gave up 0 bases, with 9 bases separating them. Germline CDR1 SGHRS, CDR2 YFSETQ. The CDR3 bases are TGCGCCAGCAGCTTGGGGTCAGGGTTGAACACTGAAGCTTTCTTT. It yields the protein CASSLGSGLNTEAFF.

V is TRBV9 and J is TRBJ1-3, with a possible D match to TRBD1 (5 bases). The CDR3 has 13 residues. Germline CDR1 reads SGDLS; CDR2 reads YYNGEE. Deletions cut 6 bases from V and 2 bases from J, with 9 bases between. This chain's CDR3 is CASKGSPGNTIYF. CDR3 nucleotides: TGTGCCAGCAAGGGGTCCCCTGGAAACACCATATATTTT.

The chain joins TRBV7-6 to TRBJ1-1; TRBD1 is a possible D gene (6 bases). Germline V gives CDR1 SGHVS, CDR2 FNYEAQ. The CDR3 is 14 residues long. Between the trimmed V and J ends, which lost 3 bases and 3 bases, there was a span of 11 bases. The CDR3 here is CASSLQGKDTEAFF. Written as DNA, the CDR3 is TGTGCCAGCAGCTTGCAGGGGAAGGACACTGAAGCTTTCTTT.

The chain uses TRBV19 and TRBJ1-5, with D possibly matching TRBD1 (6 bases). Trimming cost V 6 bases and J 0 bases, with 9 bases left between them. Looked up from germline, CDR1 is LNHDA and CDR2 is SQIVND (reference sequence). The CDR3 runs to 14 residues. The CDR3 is CASRTGYSNQPQHF. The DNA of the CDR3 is TGTGCCAGTAGGACAGGCTATAGCAATCAGCCCCAGCATTTT.

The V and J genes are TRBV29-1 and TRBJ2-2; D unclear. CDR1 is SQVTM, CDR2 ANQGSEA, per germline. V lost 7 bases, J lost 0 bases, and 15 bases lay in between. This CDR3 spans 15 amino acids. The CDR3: CSALAAIANTGELFF. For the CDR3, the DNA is TGCAGCGCCCTCGCCGCGATTGCGAACACCGGGGAGCTGTTTTTT.

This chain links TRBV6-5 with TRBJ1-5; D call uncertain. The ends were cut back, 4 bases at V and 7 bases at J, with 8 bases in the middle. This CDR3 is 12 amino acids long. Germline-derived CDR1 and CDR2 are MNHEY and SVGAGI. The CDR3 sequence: CASSFRGQPQHF. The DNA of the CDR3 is TGTGCCAGCAGTTTCAGAGGGCAGCCCCAGCATTTT.

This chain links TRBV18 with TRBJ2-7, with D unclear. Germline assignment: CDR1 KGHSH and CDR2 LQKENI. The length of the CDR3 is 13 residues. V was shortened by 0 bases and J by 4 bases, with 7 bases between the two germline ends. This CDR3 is CASSPPALYEQYF. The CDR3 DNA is TGTGCCAGCTCACCACCAGCCCTGTACGAGCAGTACTTC. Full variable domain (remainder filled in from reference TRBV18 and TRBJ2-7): NAGVMQNPRHLVRRRGQEARLRCSPMKGHSHVYWYRQLPEEGLKFMVYLQKENIIDESGMPKERFSAEFPKEGPSILRIQQVVRGDSAAYFCASSPPALYEQYFGPGTRLTVT.

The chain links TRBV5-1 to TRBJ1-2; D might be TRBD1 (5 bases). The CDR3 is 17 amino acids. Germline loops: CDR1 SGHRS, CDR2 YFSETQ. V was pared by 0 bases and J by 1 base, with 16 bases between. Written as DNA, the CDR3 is TGCGCCAGCAGCTTGGGTGGGGGGATCGGCCTTAACTATGGCTACACCTTC. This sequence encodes CASSLGGGIGLNYGYTF.

This CDR3 reads CASSLARGGQVLYNEQFF. CDR3 sequence (DNA): TGTGCCAGCAGCTTAGCCCGTGGGGGACAGGTTCTCTACAATGAGCAGTTCTTC. The rearrangement joins TRBV7-2 to TRBJ2-1; 8 positions agree with TRBD1. After removal of 0 bases from V and 3 bases from J, the junction contained 10 bases not matched to a gene. Germline-derived CDR1 and CDR2 are SGHTA and FQGNSA. The CDR3 loop spans 18 amino acids.

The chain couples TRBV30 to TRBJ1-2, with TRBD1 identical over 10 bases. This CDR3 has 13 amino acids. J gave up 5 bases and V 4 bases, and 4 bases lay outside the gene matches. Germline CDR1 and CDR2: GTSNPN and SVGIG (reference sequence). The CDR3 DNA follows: TGTGCCTGGATCCGGGACAGGGGATATGGCTACACCTTC. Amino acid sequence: CAWIRDRGYGYTF.

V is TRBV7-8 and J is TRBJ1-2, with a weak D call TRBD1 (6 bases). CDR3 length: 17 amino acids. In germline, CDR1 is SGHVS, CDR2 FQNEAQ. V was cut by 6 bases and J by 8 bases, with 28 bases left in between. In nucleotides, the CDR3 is TGTGCCAGCAGTCCCACCGCACTAAGACAGGCAGTCATCGGCTACACCTTC. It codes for CASSPTALRQAVIGYTF.

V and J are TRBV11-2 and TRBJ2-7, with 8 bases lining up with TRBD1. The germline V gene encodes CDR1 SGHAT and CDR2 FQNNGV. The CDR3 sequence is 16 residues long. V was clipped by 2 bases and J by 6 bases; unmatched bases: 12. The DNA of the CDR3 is TGTGCCAGCAGCTTAAAAGGACAGGGTATTAGATTCGAGCAGTACTTC. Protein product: CASSLKGQGIRFEQYF.

The chain's CDR3 is CASSLGAGFNQPQHF. For the CDR3, the DNA is TGCGCCAGCAGCTTGGGGGCAGGGTTTAATCAGCCCCAGCATTTT. The chain has TRBV5-1 and TRBJ1-5; tentative D call: TRBD1 (5 bases). Deletions cut 0 bases from V and 4 bases from J, with 11 bases between. The CDR3 has 15 residues. In germline, CDR1 is SGHRS, CDR2 YFSETQ.

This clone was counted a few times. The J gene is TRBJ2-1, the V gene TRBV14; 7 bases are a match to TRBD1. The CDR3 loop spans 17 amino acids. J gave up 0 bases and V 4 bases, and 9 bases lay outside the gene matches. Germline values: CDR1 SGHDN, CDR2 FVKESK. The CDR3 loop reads CASSPQGVGGSYNEQFF. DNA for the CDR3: TGTGCCAGCAGCCCGCAGGGGGTTGGAGGCTCCTACAATGAGCAGTTCTTC.

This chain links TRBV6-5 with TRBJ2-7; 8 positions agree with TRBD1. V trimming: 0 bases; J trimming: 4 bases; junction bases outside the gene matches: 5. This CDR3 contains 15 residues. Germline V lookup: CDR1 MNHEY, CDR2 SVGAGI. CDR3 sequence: CASSYSQGAMYEQYF. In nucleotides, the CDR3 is TGTGCCAGCAGTTACTCGCAGGGGGCGATGTACGAGCAGTACTTC.

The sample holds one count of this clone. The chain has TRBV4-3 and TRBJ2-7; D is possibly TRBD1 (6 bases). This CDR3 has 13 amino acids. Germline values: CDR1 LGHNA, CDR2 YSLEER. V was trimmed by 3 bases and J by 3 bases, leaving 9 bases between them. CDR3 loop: CASSQRTDYEQYF. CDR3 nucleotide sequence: TGCGCCAGCAGCCAGAGGACAGACTACGAGCAGTACTTC.

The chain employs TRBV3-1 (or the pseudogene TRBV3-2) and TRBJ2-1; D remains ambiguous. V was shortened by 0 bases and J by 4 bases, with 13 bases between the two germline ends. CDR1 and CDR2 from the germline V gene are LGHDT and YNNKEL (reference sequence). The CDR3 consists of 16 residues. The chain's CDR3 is CASSQEGRGSYNEQFF. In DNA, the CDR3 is TGTGCCAGCAGCCAAGAAGGTAGAGGCAGTTACAATGAGCAGTTCTTC.

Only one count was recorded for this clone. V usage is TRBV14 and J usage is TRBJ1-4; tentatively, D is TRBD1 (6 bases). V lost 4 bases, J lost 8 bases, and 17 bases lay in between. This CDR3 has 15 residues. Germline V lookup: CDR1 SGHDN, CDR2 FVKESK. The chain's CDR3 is CASSLFGGRGEKLFF. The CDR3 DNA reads TGTGCCAGCAGCCTATTCGGGGGGCGGGGCGAAAAACTGTTTTTT.

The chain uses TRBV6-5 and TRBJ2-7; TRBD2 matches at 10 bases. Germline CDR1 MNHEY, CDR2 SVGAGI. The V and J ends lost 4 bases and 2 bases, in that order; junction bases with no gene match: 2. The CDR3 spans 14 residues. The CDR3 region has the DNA TGTGCCAGCAGTTGGACTAGCGGTCCCTACGAGCAGTACTTC. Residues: CASSWTSGPYEQYF.

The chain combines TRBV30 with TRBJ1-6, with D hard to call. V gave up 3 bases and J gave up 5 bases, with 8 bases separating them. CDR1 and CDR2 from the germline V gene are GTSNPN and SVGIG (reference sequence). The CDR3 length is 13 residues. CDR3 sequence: CAWRGRNNSPLHF. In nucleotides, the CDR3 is TGTGCCTGGAGGGGCCGGAATAATTCACCCCTCCACTTT. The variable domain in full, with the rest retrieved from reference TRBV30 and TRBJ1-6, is SQTIHQWPATLVQPVGSPLSLECTVEGTSNPNLYWYRQAAGRGLQLLFYSVGIGQISSEVPQNLSASRPQDRQFILSSKKLLLSDSGFYLCAWRGRNNSPLHFGNGTRLTVT.

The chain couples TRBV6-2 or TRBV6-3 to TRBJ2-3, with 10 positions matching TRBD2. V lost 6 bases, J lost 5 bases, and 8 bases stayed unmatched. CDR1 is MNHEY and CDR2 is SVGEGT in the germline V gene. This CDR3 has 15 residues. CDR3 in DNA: TGTGCCAGCAGCCTCCTGGGACTAGCGAGAGATACGCAGTATTTT. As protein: CASSLLGLARDTQYF.

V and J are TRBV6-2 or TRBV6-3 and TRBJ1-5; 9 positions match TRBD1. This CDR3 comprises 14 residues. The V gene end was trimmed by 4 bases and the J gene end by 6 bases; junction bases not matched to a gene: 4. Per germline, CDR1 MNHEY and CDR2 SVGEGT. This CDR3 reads CASSSQGASQPQHF. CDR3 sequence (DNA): TGTGCCAGCAGTTCACAGGGGGCAAGTCAGCCCCAGCATTTT.

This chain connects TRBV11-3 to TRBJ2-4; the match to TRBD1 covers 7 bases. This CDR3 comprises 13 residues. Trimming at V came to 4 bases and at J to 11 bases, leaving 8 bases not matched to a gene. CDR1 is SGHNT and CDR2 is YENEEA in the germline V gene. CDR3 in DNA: TGTGCCAGCAGCTCTGGGACAGCTTCCCTTCAGTACTTC. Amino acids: CASSSGTASLQYF.

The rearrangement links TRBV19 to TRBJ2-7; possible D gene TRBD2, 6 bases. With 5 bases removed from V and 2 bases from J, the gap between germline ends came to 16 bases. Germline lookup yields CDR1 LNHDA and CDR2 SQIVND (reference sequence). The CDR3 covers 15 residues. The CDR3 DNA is TGTGCCAGTAGTGACCGCCCGGGACTCCCCTACGAGCAGTACTTC. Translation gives CASSDRPGLPYEQYF.

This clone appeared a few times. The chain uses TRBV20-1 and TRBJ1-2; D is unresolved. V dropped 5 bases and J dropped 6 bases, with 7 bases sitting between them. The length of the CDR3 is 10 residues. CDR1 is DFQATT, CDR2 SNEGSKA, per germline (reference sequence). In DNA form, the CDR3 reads TGCAGTGCTTGGAGTGATGGCTACACCTTC. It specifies CSAWSDGYTF.

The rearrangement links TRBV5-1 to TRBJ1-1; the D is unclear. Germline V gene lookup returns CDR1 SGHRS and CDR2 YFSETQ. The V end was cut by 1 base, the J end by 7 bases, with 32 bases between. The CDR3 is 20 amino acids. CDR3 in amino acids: CASSLFYGRMPLAIRGEAFF. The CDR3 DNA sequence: TGCGCCAGCAGCTTGTTTTACGGAAGAATGCCCTTGGCTATACGGGGTGAAGCTTTCTTT.

This chain's CDR3 is CATRPGNQPQHF. For the CDR3, the DNA is TGTGCCACTAGACCAGGCAATCAGCCCCAGCATTTT. This chain links TRBV6-5 with TRBJ1-5; D not certain. The V end was cut by 10 bases, the J end by 2 bases, with 9 bases between. The CDR3 has 12 residues. In germline, CDR1 is MNHEY, CDR2 SVGAGI.

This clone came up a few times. This CDR3 reads CASSVAGGFHEQYF. The CDR3 region has the DNA TGTGCCAGCAGTGTAGCGGGAGGTTTCCACGAGCAGTACTTC. This chain connects TRBV25-1 to TRBJ2-7; the match to TRBD2 covers 10 bases. J was trimmed by 5 bases and V by 4 bases; bases with no gene match: 5. Germline V lookup: CDR1 MGHDK, CDR2 SYGVNS. The CDR3 has 14 residues.

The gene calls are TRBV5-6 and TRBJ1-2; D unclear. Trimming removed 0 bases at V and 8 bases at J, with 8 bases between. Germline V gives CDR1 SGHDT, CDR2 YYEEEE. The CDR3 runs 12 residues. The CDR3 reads CASSLVRGGYTF. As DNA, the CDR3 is TGTGCCAGCAGCTTGGTTCGCGGAGGCTACACCTTC.

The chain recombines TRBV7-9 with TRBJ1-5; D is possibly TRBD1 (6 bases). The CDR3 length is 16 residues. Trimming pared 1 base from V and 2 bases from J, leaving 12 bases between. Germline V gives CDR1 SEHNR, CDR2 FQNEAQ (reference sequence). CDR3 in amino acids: CASSLGGGGGNQPQHF. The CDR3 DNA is TGTGCCAGCAGCTTAGGCGGGGGCGGAGGCAATCAGCCCCAGCATTTT. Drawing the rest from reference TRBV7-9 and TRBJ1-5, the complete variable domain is DTGVSQNPRHKITKRGQNVTFRCDPISEHNRLYWYRQTLGQGPEFLTYFQNEAQLEKSRLLSDRFSAERPKGSFSTLEIQRTEQGDSAMYLCASSLGGGGGNQPQHFGDGTRLSIL.